The clone carrying this T cell receptor (beta chain) was recorded a few times. Its specificity is not known. Universal primer sites and UMIs were introduced during 5'RACE template-switching synthesis of TCR cDNA. Each CDR3 protein is one row after TCRdb ran MiXCR on the 5' RACE reads. The table shows roughly 310,000 distinct CDR3 sequences, with 8.7% occurring only once. Per the germline V gene, CDR1 is WSHSY and CDR2 is SAAADI. CDR3 size: 15 residues. The V gene end was trimmed by 4 bases and the J gene end by 6 bases; junction bases not matched to a gene: 10. This record comes from a study of T cells after yellow fever vaccination. Points from the study as a whole: Some clonotypes were seen in both the CD4 and the CD8 compartments. These made up a small share and likely arose from convergent recombination. From the bulk population, abundant clonotypes could contaminate and appear within FACS-sorted repertoires.

The receptor was isolated from a man in his late teens or twenties who received the YFV17D yellow fever vaccine. The V gene is TRBV10-2, the J gene TRBJ2-3, with 7 bases that match TRBD2. The specimen comprised PBMCs, sampled on the day of the first yellow fever vaccination. The CDR3 DNA follows: TGCGCCAGCAGTGTGCGGCTAGCGGCCCTCGATACGCAGTATTTT. It yields the protein CASSVRLAALDTQYF.